Here is one T cell receptor beta chain with its context. What it recognizes is unknown. The missing CDR3 end, 3 residues past where the read stops, is filled in from the germline J gene. CDR1 SGHTA and CDR2 FQGTGA come from the germline V gene. The CDR3 length is 14 residues. V was clipped by 5 bases and J by 4 bases, with 14 bases between them. The entry originates in a study of T cell clonality in common variable immunodeficiency. Findings and caveats of the study: Reportedly, TCR beta sequences from common variable immunodeficiency showed fewer deletions and N-nucleotide insertions.

TCRdb's copy holds only in-frame clones and misses some; the assay was immunoSEQ multiplex PCR. The sample holds about 30,000 clones, and no clone turns up only once. The chain links TRBV7-3 to TRBJ1-1; D is uncertain. The sequence derives from a human donor with common variable immunodeficiency. The sequenced sample consisted of peripheral blood mononuclear cells. This CDR3 reads CASSARFGGTEAFF. The covered CDR3 bases are TGTGCCAGCAGCGCAAGGTTTGGCGGCACTGAA.